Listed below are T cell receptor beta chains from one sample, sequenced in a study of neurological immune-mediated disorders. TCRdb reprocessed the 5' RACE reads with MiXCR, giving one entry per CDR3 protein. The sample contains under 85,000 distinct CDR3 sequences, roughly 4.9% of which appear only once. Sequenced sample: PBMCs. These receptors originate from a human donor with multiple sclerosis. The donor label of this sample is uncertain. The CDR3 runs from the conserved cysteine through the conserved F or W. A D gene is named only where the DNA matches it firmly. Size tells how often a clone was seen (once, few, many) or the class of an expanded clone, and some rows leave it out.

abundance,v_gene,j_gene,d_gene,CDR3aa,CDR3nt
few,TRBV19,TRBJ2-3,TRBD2,CASSISWTSRTDTQYF,TGTGCCAGTAGTATCTCTTGGACTAGCCGAACAGATACGCAGTATTTT
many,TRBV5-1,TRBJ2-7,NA,CASGPDSSYEQYF,TGCGCCAGCGGACCGGACAGCTCCTACGAGCAGTACTTC
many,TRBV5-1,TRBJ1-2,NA,CASSLASQGYGYTF,TGCGCCAGCAGCTTGGCTAGCCAGGGATATGGCTACACCTTC
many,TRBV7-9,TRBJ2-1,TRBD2,CASSSTSGGRNEQFF,TGTGCCAGCAGCTCCACTAGCGGGGGCCGCAATGAGCAGTTCTTC
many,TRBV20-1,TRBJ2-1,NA,CSARAGPLDEQFF,TGCAGTGCTAGGGCCGGGCCTTTGGATGAGCAGTTCTTC
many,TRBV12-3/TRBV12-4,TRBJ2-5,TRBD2,CASASGGPQETQYF,TGTGCCAGCGCTAGCGGGGGCCCGCAAGAGACCCAGTACTTC
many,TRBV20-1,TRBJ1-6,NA,CSAGRVTGNSPLHF,TGCAGTGCCGGAAGGGTAACGGGGAATTCACCCCTCCACTTT
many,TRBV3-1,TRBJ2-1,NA,CASSPRGANNEQFF,TGTGCCAGCAGCCCCCGGGGGGCAAACAATGAGCAGTTCTTC
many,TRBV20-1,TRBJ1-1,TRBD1,CSAPDRATLNTEAFF,TGCAGTGCACCGGACAGGGCTACGCTTAACACTGAAGCTTTCTTT
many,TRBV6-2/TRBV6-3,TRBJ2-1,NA,CASRPHVGRGPDDEQFF,TGTGCCAGCAGACCCCATGTCGGGCGGGGGCCCGACGATGAGCAGTTCTTC
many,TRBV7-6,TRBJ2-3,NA,CASSLSGEEGPDTQYF,TGTGCCAGCAGCTTATCTGGTGAGGAGGGCCCAGATACGCAGTATTTT
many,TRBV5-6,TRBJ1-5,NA,CASSLTGGPNQPQHF,TGTGCCAGCAGCTTGACGGGCGGCCCCAATCAGCCCCAGCATTTT
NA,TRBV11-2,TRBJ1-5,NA,CASSTGAGDQPQHF,TGTGCCAGCAGCACGGGGGCTGGGGATCAGCCCCAGCATTTT
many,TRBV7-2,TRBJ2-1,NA,CASSLGQVLYNEQFF,TGTGCCAGCAGCTTAGGCCAGGTTCTCTACAATGAGCAGTTCTTC
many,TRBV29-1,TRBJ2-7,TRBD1,CSVLTGDSYEQYF,TGCAGCGTGTTGACAGGGGACTCCTACGAGCAGTACTTC
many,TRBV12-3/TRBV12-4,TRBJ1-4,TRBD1,CASSPDRGGEKLFF,TGTGCCAGCAGTCCCGACAGGGGAGGGGAAAAACTGTTTTTT
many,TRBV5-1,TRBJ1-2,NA,CASSLLGANYGYTF,TGCGCCAGCAGCTTGCTAGGGGCTAACTATGGCTACACCTTC
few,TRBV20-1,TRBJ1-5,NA,CSARADINQPQHF,TGCAGTGCTAGAGCGGACATCAATCAGCCCCAGCATTTT
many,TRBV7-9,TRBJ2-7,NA,CASSLAGGHYEQYF,TGTGCCAGCAGCTTAGCGGGGGGGCACTACGAGCAGTACTTC
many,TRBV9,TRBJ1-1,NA,CASSAGPGTEAFF,TGTGCCAGCAGCGCCGGGCCGGGCACTGAAGCTTTCTTT
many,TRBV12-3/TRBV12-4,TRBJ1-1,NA,CASTRWTTGGHTEAFF,TGTGCCAGCACCCGCTGGACCACCGGAGGGCACACTGAAGCTTTCTTT
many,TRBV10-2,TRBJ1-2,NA,CASSFRGDGYTF,TGCGCCAGCAGTTTCAGGGGAGACGGCTACACCTTC
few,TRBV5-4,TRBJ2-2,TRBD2,CASSPTSGGAYTGELFF,TGTGCCAGCAGCCCTACTAGCGGGGGGGCCTACACCGGGGAGCTGTTTTTT
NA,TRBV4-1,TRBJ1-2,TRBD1,CASQLTGGLANYGYTF,TGCGCCAGCCAACTGACAGGGGGCTTAGCTAACTATGGCTACACCTTC
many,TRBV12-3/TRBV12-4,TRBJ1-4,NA,CASSSRPLNEKLFF,TGTGCCAGCAGTTCACGCCCTCTCAATGAAAAACTGTTTTTT
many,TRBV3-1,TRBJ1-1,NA,CASANVGETEAFF,TGTGCCAGCGCCAATGTGGGAGAGACTGAAGCTTTCTTT
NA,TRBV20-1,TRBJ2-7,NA,CSARPTGDEHHF,TGCAGTGCTAGACCAACCGGAGACGAGCATCACTTC
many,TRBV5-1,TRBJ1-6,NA,CASSSYRGNNSPLHF,TGCGCCAGCAGCTCCTACCGCGGCAATAATTCACCCCTCCACTTT
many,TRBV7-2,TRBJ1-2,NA,CASSLRLYGYTF,TGTGCCAGCAGCTTAAGGCTCTATGGCTACACCTTC
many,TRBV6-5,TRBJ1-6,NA,CASSYSPNSPLHF,TGTGCCAGCAGTTACTCGCCTAATTCACCCCTCCACTTT
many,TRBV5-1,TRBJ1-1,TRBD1,CASRGGGGMNTEAFF,TGCGCCAGCAGGGGAGGGGGCGGGATGAACACTGAAGCTTTCTTT
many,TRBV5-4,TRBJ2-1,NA,CASSLDRGGYNEQFF,TGTGCCAGCAGCTTGGATAGGGGGGGTTACAATGAGCAGTTCTTC
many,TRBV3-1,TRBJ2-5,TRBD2,CASSQGLAGGETQYF,TGTGCCAGCAGCCAAGGGCTAGCGGGGGGAGAGACCCAGTACTTC
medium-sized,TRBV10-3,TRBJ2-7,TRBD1,CAIRGGQDEQYF,TGTGCCATCAGAGGGGGACAGGACGAGCAGTACTTC
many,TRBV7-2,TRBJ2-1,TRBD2,CASSLSSPGLSGNEQFF,TGTGCCAGCAGCTTGTCTTCCCCGGGACTATCTGGAAATGAGCAGTTCTTC
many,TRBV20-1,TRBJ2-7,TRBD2,CSASLSGGAYEQYF,TGCAGTGCTAGCTTAAGCGGGGGGGCCTACGAGCAGTACTTC
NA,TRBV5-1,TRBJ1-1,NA,CASAGGGLITEAFF,TGCGCCAGCGCTGGGGGGGGATTGATCACTGAAGCTTTCTTT